Listed here is a single T cell receptor beta chain. Its target is unknown. The record originates from a study of T cells after yellow fever vaccination. Study findings and constraints: FACS-sorted repertoires could harbor abundant contaminating bulk-population clonotypes. Booster sampling recovered most clones from primary vaccination (96% CD4, around 88% CD8). The secondary T-cell response peaked on day 5, not day 15, but was weaker.

TCRdb ran MiXCR on the 5' RACE reads and lists one entry per CDR3 protein. The sample gives 300,000 to 400,000 distinct CDR3 sequences, roughly 8.7% of which show up once; about 20% is in the top ten. The CDR3 length is 14 residues. Germline CDR1 MGHRA, CDR2 YSYEKL. The V end lost 2 bases, the J end lost 2 bases, and 9 bases lay between the germline ends. The chain combines TRBV4-1 with TRBJ1-2; D is possibly TRBD1 (6 bases). The source was PBMCs, collected on the day of the first yellow fever vaccination. This clonotype originated in a man aged 18 to 35 who received the YFV17D yellow fever vaccine. The CDR3 DNA sequence: TGCGCCAGCAGCCAATGGGGGCCCAACTATGGCTACACCTTC. The encoded protein is CASSQWGPNYGYTF.